This T cell receptor (beta chain) appears in the sequencing data of a study of cytomegalovirus exposure and HLA in healthy donors. The CDR3 contains 14 residues. The V gene's germline CDR1 is MNHNS and CDR2 SASEGT. The V and J ends lost 8 bases and 7 bases respectively, with 18 bases between them. Only in-frame clones appear in the TCRdb table, and some are missing; sequencing was by immunoSEQ multiplex PCR. Here the sample spans 90,000 or so clones, 75% to 90% being singletons. This chain connects TRBV6-1 to TRBJ1-5; D not certain. The TCR was taken from a man younger than 35 in good health and CMV-seropositive. Sequenced: PBMCs. CDR3 sequence (DNA): TGTGCCAGCGTGGAGGGAATGGGGTCACAGCCCCAGCATTTT. It is translated as CASVEGMGSQPQHF.